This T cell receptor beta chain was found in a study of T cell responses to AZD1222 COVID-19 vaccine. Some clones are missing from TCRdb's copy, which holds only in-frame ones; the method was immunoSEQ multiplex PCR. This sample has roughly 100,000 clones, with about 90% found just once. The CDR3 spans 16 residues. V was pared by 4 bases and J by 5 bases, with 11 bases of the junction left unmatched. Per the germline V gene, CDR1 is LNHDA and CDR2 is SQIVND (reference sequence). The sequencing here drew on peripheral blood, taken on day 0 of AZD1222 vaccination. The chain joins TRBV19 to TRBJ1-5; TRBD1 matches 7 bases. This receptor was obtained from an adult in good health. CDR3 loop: CASSTNRGGSYQPQHF. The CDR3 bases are TGTGCCAGTAGTACAAACAGGGGCGGGAGTTATCAGCCCCAGCATTTT.